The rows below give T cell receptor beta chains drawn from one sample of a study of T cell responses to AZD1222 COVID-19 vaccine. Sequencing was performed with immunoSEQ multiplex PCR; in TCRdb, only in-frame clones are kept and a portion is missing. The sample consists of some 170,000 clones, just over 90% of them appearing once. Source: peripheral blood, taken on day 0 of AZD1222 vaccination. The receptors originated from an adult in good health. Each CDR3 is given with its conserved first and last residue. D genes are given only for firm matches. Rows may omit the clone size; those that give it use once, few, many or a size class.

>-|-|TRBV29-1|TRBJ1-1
CSAGQLEAFF
TGCAGCGCAGGACAGCTTGAAGCTTTCTTT
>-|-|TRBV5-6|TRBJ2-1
CASSHWGGAGEQFF
TGTGCCAGCAGCCACTGGGGGGGCGCAGGGGAGCAGTTCTTC
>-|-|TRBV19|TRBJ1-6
CASSIAAGPNSPLHF
TGTGCCAGTAGTATAGCGGCAGGACCTAATTCACCCCTCCACTTT
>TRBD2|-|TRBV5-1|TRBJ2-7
CASSLASRTSGRPGGYEQYF
TGCGCCAGCAGCTTGGCCTCAAGGACTAGCGGGAGGCCTGGGGGCTACGAGCAGTACTTC
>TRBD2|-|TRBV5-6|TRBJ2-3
CASSLASGPSTDTQYF
TGTGCCAGCAGCTTGGCTAGCGGCCCTAGCACAGATACGCAGTATTTT
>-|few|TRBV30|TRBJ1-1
CAWSWQVNTEAFF
TGTGCCTGGAGTTGGCAGGTGAACACTGAAGCTTTCTTT
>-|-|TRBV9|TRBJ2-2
CASSVVGTGELFF
TGTGCCAGCAGCGTAGTTGGCACCGGGGAGCTGTTTTTT
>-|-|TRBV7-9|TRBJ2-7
CASVWTAKGEQYF
TGTGCCAGCGTTTGGACAGCGAAAGGCGAGCAGTACTTC
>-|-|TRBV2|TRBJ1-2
CASSSRVENNYGYTF
TGTGCCAGCAGTTCGAGGGTGGAGAATAACTATGGCTACACCTTC
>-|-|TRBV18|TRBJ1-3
CASSPPVVSGNTIYF
TGTGCCAGCTCACCCCCGGTGGTTTCTGGAAACACCATATATTTT
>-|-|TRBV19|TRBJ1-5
CAVGTTDQPQHF
TGTGCCGTCGGGACAACTGATCAGCCCCAGCATTTT
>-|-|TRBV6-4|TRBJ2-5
CASSSESGETQYF
TGTGCCAGCAGTAGCGAGTCAGGAGAGACCCAGTACTTC
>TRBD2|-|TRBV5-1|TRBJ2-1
CASSSGTRSSNEQFF
TGCGCCAGCAGCTCCGGGACTAGGAGTTCCAATGAGCAGTTCTTC
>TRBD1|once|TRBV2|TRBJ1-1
CASSGQGTGATEAFF
TGTGCCAGCAGTGGTCAAGGGACAGGGGCTACTGAAGCTTTCTTT
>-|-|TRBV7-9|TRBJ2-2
CASSNNLGRNTGELFF
TGTGCCAGCAGCAACAACCTCGGACGGAACACCGGGGAGCTGTTTTTT
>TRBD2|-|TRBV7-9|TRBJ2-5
CASSFQSGSRETQYF
TGTGCCAGCAGCTTCCAAAGCGGGAGTCGGGAGACCCAGTACTTC
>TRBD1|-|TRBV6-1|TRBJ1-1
CASSEVDRGPNTEAFF
TGTGCCAGCAGTGAAGTGGACAGGGGCCCGAACACTGAAGCTTTCTTT
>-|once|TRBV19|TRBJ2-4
CASSIDLGPRGVQYF
TGTGCCAGTAGTATAGATCTGGGACCCCGAGGCGTTCAGTACTTC
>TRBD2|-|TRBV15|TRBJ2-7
CATRLAGAYEQYF
TGTGCCACCCGACTAGCGGGAGCCTACGAGCAGTACTTC
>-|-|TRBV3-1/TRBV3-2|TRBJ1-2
CASSQDGEQGYTF
TGTGCCAGCAGCCAAGATGGGGAGCAGGGCTACACCTTC
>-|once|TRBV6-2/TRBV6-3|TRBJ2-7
CASSYSRDSPVVYEQYF
TGTGCCAGCAGTTACTCCAGAGACTCTCCCGTCGTTTACGAGCAGTACTTC
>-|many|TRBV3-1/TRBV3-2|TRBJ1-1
CASSQDLAVNTEAFF
TGTGCCAGCAGCCAAGATCTTGCGGTGAACACTGAAGCTTTCTTT
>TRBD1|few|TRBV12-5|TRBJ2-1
CASVPGQTYNEQFF
TGTGCTAGTGTTCCGGGACAGACTTACAATGAGCAGTTCTTC